Listed here are 23 T cell receptor beta chains from one sample, sequenced in a study of T-cell reconstitution after alpha-beta-depleted transplantation in children. Preparation of the TCRbeta library was carried out with unique molecular identifiers. TCRdb ran MiXCR on the PCR reads and lists one entry per CDR3 protein. The sample lists roughly 500,000 distinct CDR3 sequences; approximately 16% were seen once. Material: PBMCs from the stem cell graft donor, obtained from the stem cell graft. The origin of the receptors is a human donor who donated a stem cell graft to a child with acute lymphoblastic leukemia.

The CDR3 reads CASSEEGGITDTQYF. CDR3 bases: TGCGCCAGCAGTGAGGAGGGAGGAATCACAGATACGCAGTATTTT. The chain recombines TRBV5-1 with TRBJ2-3; possible D gene TRBD2, 6 bases. V was clipped by 5 bases and J by 2 bases, with 15 bases between them. The CDR3 extends over 15 amino acids. The V gene's germline CDR1 is SGHRS and CDR2 YFSETQ.

This clonotype was seen ten or more times. The V gene is TRBV7-9, the J gene TRBJ2-5; D not resolved. Germline V gene data show CDR1 as SEHNR and CDR2 as FQNEAQ (reference sequence). Trimming took off 1 base at V and 0 bases at J, with 6 bases between the two ends. The CDR3 length is 14 residues. Here the CDR3 reads CASSLVVDQETQYF. CDR3 sequence (DNA): TGTGCCAGCAGCTTAGTGGTAGACCAAGAGACCCAGTACTTC.

The chain has TRBV7-8 and TRBJ2-7; 9 nucleotides line up with TRBD1. With 3 bases clipped from V and 5 bases from J, the junction kept 5 bases outside the gene matches. This CDR3 has 14 residues. CDR1 is SGHVS, CDR2 FQNEAQ, per germline. The CDR3 sequence: CASSFSTGGNEQYF. CDR3 DNA: TGTGCCAGCAGCTTCTCGACAGGGGGAAACGAGCAGTACTTC.

This clonotype showed up just a few times. The genes are TRBV6-1 and TRBJ2-1, with D possibly TRBD1 on 5 matching bases. Germline lookup yields CDR1 MNHNS and CDR2 SASEGT. This CDR3 comprises 13 residues. The V end lost 4 bases, the J end lost 4 bases, and 8 bases lay between the germline ends. The CDR3 coding sequence is TGTGCCAGCAGTGGGTCAGGGTACAATGAGCAGTTCTTC. Translation: CASSGSGYNEQFF.

This clonotype was observed a handful of times. The V and J genes are TRBV20-1 and TRBJ1-4; a weak D match, TRBD1 (6 bases). Trimming stripped 4 bases from V and 6 bases from J, with 12 bases between. The CDR3 loop spans 13 amino acids. Germline assignment: CDR1 DFQATT and CDR2 SNEGSKA (reference sequence). CDR3 DNA: TGCAGTGCTAACGCGGGGGCGGATGAAAAACTGTTTTTT. This gives the protein CSANAGADEKLFF.

In DNA, the CDR3 is TGTGCCAGCATTGACGACCCTCCCAGCTCCTACAATGAGCAGTTCTTC. This gives the protein CASIDDPPSSYNEQFF. The chain recombines TRBV12-3 or TRBV12-4 with TRBJ2-1; no definite D call. This CDR3 spans 16 amino acids. V was cut by 7 bases and J by 0 bases, with 16 bases left in between.

This clonotype was seen a handful of times. CDR3 protein: CASSSMRGSYEQYF. CDR3 bases: TGCGCCAGCAGCTCCATGCGGGGCTCCTACGAGCAGTACTTC. This chain uses TRBV5-1 with TRBJ2-7; D perhaps matches TRBD2 (6 bases). V dropped 3 bases and J dropped 0 bases, with 10 bases sitting between them. The length of the CDR3 is 14 residues. In germline, CDR1 is SGHRS, CDR2 YFSETQ.

Only one count was recorded for this clonotype. The rearrangement joins TRBV12-3 or TRBV12-4 to TRBJ2-7; D is uncertain. The CDR3 spans 12 residues. V shed 6 bases and J shed 4 bases, with 10 bases lying between them. This CDR3 is CASSTLRYEQYF. The CDR3 DNA sequence: TGTGCCAGCAGCACCCTAAGATACGAGCAGTACTTC.

This clonotype came up a few times. V is TRBV15 and J is TRBJ1-5, with D unresolved. The germline CDR1 and CDR2 sequences are LNHNV and YYDKDF (reference sequence). The CDR3 contains 13 residues. V shed 0 bases and J shed 5 bases, with 5 bases lying between them. The CDR3 protein is CATSRDQDQPQHF. The CDR3, as DNA: TGTGCCACCAGCAGAGACCAAGATCAGCCCCAGCATTTT. Filled out from reference TRBV15 and TRBJ1-5, the complete variable domain reads DAMVIQNPRYQVTQFGKPVTLSCSQTLNHNVMYWYQQKSSQAPKLLFHYYDKDFNNEADTPDNFQSRRPNTSFCFLDIRSPGLGDTAMYLCATSRDQDQPQHFGDGTRLSIL.

This clonotype was counted only a few times. The chain couples TRBV11-2 to TRBJ2-3; no firm D call. V was cut by 4 bases and J by 3 bases, with 5 bases left in between. Germline V gives CDR1 SGHAT, CDR2 FQNNGV. The CDR3 consists of 12 residues. The CDR3 DNA follows: TGTGCCAGCAGCTGGGTTACAGATACGCAGTATTTT. This sequence encodes CASSWVTDTQYF.

This clonotype was found a few times. The chain combines TRBV9 with TRBJ1-1; TRBD1 matches at 8 bases. The germline V gene has CDR1 SGDLS and CDR2 YYNGEE. The CDR3 is made up of 13 amino acids. V gave up 2 bases and J gave up 7 bases; unmatched junction bases: 4. The CDR3 protein is CASSVDRVGEAFF. CDR3 nucleotides: TGTGCCAGCAGCGTGGACAGGGTCGGTGAAGCTTTCTTT.

This clonotype was picked up a small number of times. CDR3 sequence: CASSVNRENNEQFF. DNA for the CDR3: TGTGCCAGCAGCGTTAACAGGGAGAACAATGAGCAGTTCTTC. The V and J genes are TRBV7-3 and TRBJ2-1; D possibly corresponds to TRBD1 (6 bases). Germline CDR1 is SGHTA and CDR2 is FQGTGA. V lost 5 bases, J lost 5 bases, and 13 bases lay in between. CDR3 length: 14 residues.

This clonotype was counted a few times. An end of the junction does not agree with germline; a read error may underlie this. The V gene is TRBV5-4, the J gene TRBJ1-5; D possibly corresponds to TRBD1 (6 bases). This CDR3 is built from 14 residues. From germline, CDR1 is SGHNT and CDR2 YYREEE (reference sequence). CDR3 sequence: CDKRRGASNQPQHF. Written as DNA, the CDR3 is TGCGACAAGCGTCGGGGGGCTAGCAATCAGCCCCAGCATTTT.

J is TRBJ2-1 and V is TRBV7-8; 8 bases align to TRBD2. This CDR3 is 15 amino acids long. The V and J ends lost 4 bases and 6 bases, in that order; junction bases with no gene match: 8. The germline V gene encodes CDR1 SGHVS and CDR2 FQNEAQ. The CDR3 DNA reads TGTGCCAGCAGCTGGGGCAGGGCGGGAGGCAATGAGCAGTTCTTC. It codes for CASSWGRAGGNEQFF.

This chain joins TRBV9 and TRBJ2-2, with D unclear. Germline CDR1 SGDLS, CDR2 YYNGEE. Trimming pared 0 bases from V and 1 base from J, leaving 7 bases between. This CDR3 is 15 amino acids long. The CDR3 reads CASSVAWGNTGELFF. CDR3 nucleotide sequence: TGTGCCAGCAGCGTAGCTTGGGGGAACACCGGGGAGCTGTTTTTT. The complete variable domain, with remaining parts taken from reference TRBV9 and TRBJ2-2, reads DSGVTQTPKHLITATGQRVTLRCSPRSGDLSVYWYQQSLDQGLQFLIQYYNGEERAKGNILERFSAQQFPDLHSELNLSSLELGDSALYFCASSVAWGNTGELFFGEGSRLTVL.

The V and J genes are TRBV5-4 and TRBJ2-1, with TRBD2 matching 12 bases. Germline assignment: CDR1 SGHNT and CDR2 YYREEE (reference sequence). This CDR3 spans 15 amino acids. V gave up 6 bases and J gave up 8 bases; unmatched junction bases: 9. Here the CDR3 DNA reads TGTGCCAGCATCAACCGACTAGCGGGAGATGATGAGCAGTTCTTC. Translating it yields CASINRLAGDDEQFF.

The rearrangement joins TRBV3-1 to TRBJ2-1, with TRBD2 matching 10 bases. CDR3 length: 17 amino acids. From germline, CDR1 is LGHDT and CDR2 YNNKEL (reference sequence). V trimming: 0 bases; J trimming: 4 bases; junction bases outside the gene matches: 6. This CDR3 is CASSQDSETSGYNEQFF. The CDR3 DNA is TGTGCCAGCAGCCAAGATAGCGAGACTAGCGGGTACAATGAGCAGTTCTTC.

This clonotype has a count of ten or more. The rearrangement uses TRBV18 and TRBJ1-1, with TRBD1 as a possible D gene (5 bases). The germline CDR1 and CDR2 sequences are KGHSH and LQKENI. This CDR3 is built from 14 residues. V dropped 4 bases and J dropped 1 base, with 10 bases sitting between them. CDR3 DNA: TGTGCCAGCTCACTACCGGGACGGAACACTGAAGCTTTCTTT. Amino acid sequence: CASSLPGRNTEAFF.

The chain combines TRBV27 with TRBJ1-2, with a tentative D call TRBD1 (6 bases). The CDR3 has 14 amino acids. Between the trimmed V and J ends, which lost 6 bases and 3 bases, there was a span of 14 bases. Germline CDR1 and CDR2: MNHEY and SMNVEV (reference sequence). The chain's CDR3 is CASRPTGPYYGYTF. CDR3 DNA: TGTGCCAGCAGACCGACAGGCCCCTACTATGGCTACACCTTC.

A remark on this clonotype: A read error may produce the germline difference seen at one junction end. The chain couples TRBV20-1 to TRBJ2-7, with 15 bases fitting TRBD2. Germline values: CDR1 DFQATT, CDR2 SNEGSKA (reference sequence). This CDR3 spans 17 amino acids. The CDR3 spells CSARDPGTSGRFAEQHF. The CDR3 DNA is TGCAGTGCTAGAGATCCGGGGACTAGCGGGAGGTTTGCCGAGCAGCACTTC.

Many counts were recorded for this clonotype. The rearrangement uses TRBV12-3 or TRBV12-4 and TRBJ2-5; 9 positions agree with TRBD2. V shed 6 bases and J 5 bases; nucleotides not matched to a gene: 22. CDR3 length: 19 amino acids. The CDR3 here is CASSLGARPGTSFVETQYF. The CDR3 DNA is TGTGCCAGCAGCCTCGGGGCCCGACCCGGGACTAGCTTCGTTGAGACCCAGTACTTC.

This clonotype was counted only a few times. The gene calls are TRBV7-3 and TRBJ2-1; the match to TRBD2 covers 9 bases. Germline assignment: CDR1 SGHTA and CDR2 FQGTGA. The V segment lost 3 bases and the J segment 6 bases; nucleotides outside the gene matches: 6. This CDR3 contains 15 residues. The CDR3 DNA is TGTGCCAGCAGCTTCTTAGCGGGAGTCCCCAATGAGCAGTTCTTC. The encoded protein is CASSFLAGVPNEQFF.

This clonotype was detected a few times. The chain couples TRBV18 to TRBJ2-7; weak D call: TRBD1 (6 bases). Trimming removed 6 bases from V and 6 bases from J, with 18 bases in between. This CDR3 contains 14 residues. CDR1 and CDR2 from the germline V gene are KGHSH and LQKENI. CDR3 amino acids: CASSGPYRDGEQYF. CDR3 in DNA: TGTGCCAGCTCCGGCCCGTACAGGGACGGCGAGCAGTACTTC.